The 12 T cell receptor beta chains below were found in one sample sequenced in a study of blood T cell repertoires in COVID-19. The method was immunoSEQ multiplex PCR; TCRdb's version includes in-frame clones alone and lacks a portion of them. The table lists a few hundred thousand clones, 89% of them singletons. The source material was peripheral blood. These receptors all stem from a woman aged 55-75 years with acute or convalescent COVID-19.

This sequence joins TRBV4-3 and TRBJ1-5; maybe TRBD1 (5 bases). The CDR3 runs to 15 residues. From germline, CDR1 is LGHNA and CDR2 YSLEER. Trimming shortened V by 1 base and J by 5 bases, and 12 bases separated the two germline ends. The chain's CDR3 is CASSQAFREHQPQHF. In DNA form, the CDR3 reads TGCGCCAGCAGCCAAGCGTTCAGGGAACATCAGCCCCAGCATTTT.

Here the CDR3 reads CASRMTGLAGGAEQYF. The DNA for the CDR3 is TGTGCCAGCAGGATGACAGGACTAGCGGGAGGCGCCGAGCAGTACTTC. This chain links TRBV28 with TRBJ2-7; TRBD2 aligns across 14 bases. CDR1 and CDR2 (germline): MDHEN, SYDVKM. The CDR3 sequence is 16 residues long. Unmatched junction bases numbered 10, after V lost 6 bases and J lost 6 bases. The variable domain in full, completed from reference TRBV28 and TRBJ2-7, reads DVKVTQSSRYLVKRTGEKVFLECVQDMDHENMFWYRQDPGLGLRLIYFSYDVKMKEKGDIPEGYSVSREKKERFSLILESASTNQTSMYLCASRMTGLAGGAEQYFGPGTRLTVT.

This clone was seen once. The V call is TRBV19, the J call TRBJ2-2; 9 bases match TRBD2. J was trimmed by 0 bases and V by 6 bases; bases with no gene match: 8. This CDR3 has 17 residues. Germline assignment: CDR1 LNHDA and CDR2 SQIVND (reference sequence). The chain's CDR3 is CASSLLAGAPNTGELFF. Written as DNA, the CDR3 is TGTGCCAGTAGCCTCTTAGCGGGAGCCCCGAACACCGGGGAGCTGTTTTTT.

This clone was observed a single time. The chain carries TRBV4-3 and TRBJ2-1, with D possibly being TRBD1 (6 bases). This CDR3 contains 13 residues. V was pared by 4 bases and J by 12 bases, with 16 bases between. Germline loops: CDR1 LGHNA, CDR2 YSLEER. This chain's CDR3 is CASSRDTAGRQFF. In nucleotides, the CDR3 is TGCGCCAGCAGCCGGGACACGGCTGGGCGGCAGTTCTTC.

This clone was found once. One end of the junction is discordant with germline, which a read error may explain. This same CDR3 is encoded by further DNA sequences in the sample. For the CDR3, the DNA is TGTGCCAGCTTATCAACGGGGCAGGGGGTTGGCTACACTTTC. It encodes CASLSTGQGVGYTF. The rearrangement links TRBV28 to TRBJ1-2; TRBD1 aligns across 7 bases. Looked up from germline, CDR1 is MDHEN and CDR2 is SYDVKM. This CDR3 region has 14 residues.

This clone appeared a single time. The chain combines TRBV21-1 with TRBJ1-6; TRBD1, as called in the table, went unchecked against the DNA. TRBV21-1 is assigned pseudogene status. The CDR3 consists of 14 residues. CDR3 DNA sequence: TGTGCCAGCAGCGGGGGACAGGGGGATTCACCCCTCCACTTT. Translated: CASSGGQGDSPLHF.

The chain joins TRBV28 to TRBJ2-5, with a tentative D call TRBD1 (6 bases). The V end was cut by 3 bases, the J end by 3 bases, with 17 bases between. Germline CDR1 is MDHEN and CDR2 is SYDVKM. The CDR3 covers 16 residues. CDR3 region: CASSLVALGDKETQYF. Here the CDR3 DNA reads TGTGCCAGCAGTTTGGTGGCCTTGGGGGACAAAGAGACCCAGTACTTC.

The V call is TRBV3-1 (or the pseudogene TRBV3-2), the J call TRBJ2-2, with a weak D call TRBD1 (6 bases). The CDR3 is 14 residues long. Trimming removed 6 bases at V and 2 bases at J, with 10 bases between. The germline V gene has CDR1 LGHDT and CDR2 YNNKEL (reference sequence). The CDR3 sequence: CASRKGTNTGELFF. In DNA, the CDR3 is TGTGCCAGCAGGAAAGGGACAAACACCGGGGAGCTGTTTTTT.

J is TRBJ1-6 and V is TRBV28; D not resolved. Looked up from germline, CDR1 is MDHEN and CDR2 is SYDVKM. This CDR3 contains 13 residues. The V and J ends lost 5 bases and 5 bases respectively, with 7 bases between them. This CDR3 reads CASSNPDNSPLHF. CDR3 sequence (DNA): TGTGCCAGCAGTAATCCAGATAATTCACCCCTCCACTTT.

V is TRBV7-9 and J is TRBJ2-5; D call uncertain. Trimming took off 3 bases at V and 5 bases at J, with 4 bases between the two ends. Germline CDR1 SEHNR, CDR2 FQNEAQ (reference sequence). The CDR3 length is 11 residues. The CDR3 nucleotides read TGTGCCAGCAGCTTCTCTGAGACCCAGTACTTC. This translates into CASSFSETQYF.

This chain joins TRBV19 and TRBJ2-1; no firm D call. Germline V gene sequence: CDR1 LNHDA, CDR2 SQIVND (reference sequence). The ends were cut back, 3 bases at V and 3 bases at J, with 6 bases in the middle. The CDR3 sequence is 13 residues long. The CDR3 sequence is CASSIGSYNEQFF. The CDR3 DNA sequence: TGTGCCAGTAGTATTGGTAGCTACAATGAGCAGTTCTTC.

The gene calls are TRBV12-3 or TRBV12-4 and TRBJ2-2; the D gene is possibly TRBD1 (6 bases). Trimming pared 6 bases from V and 4 bases from J, leaving 9 bases between. CDR3 size: 13 residues. The CDR3 bases are TGTGCCAGCAGGCAGGGGAGCACCGGGGAGCTGTTTTTT. It encodes CASRQGSTGELFF.